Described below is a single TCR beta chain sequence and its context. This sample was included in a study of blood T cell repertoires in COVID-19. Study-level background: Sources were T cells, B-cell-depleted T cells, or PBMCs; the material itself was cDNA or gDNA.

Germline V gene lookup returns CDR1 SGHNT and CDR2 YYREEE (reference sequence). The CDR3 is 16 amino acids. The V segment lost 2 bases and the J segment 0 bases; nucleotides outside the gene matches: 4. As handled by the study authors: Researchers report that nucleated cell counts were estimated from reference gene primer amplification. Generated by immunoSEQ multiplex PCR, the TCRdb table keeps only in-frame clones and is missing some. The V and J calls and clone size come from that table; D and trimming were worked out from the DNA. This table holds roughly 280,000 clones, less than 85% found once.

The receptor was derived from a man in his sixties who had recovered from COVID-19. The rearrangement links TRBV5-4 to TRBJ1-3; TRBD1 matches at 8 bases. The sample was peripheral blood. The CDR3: CASSLGQGRSGNTIYF. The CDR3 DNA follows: TGTGCCAGCAGCTTAGGACAGGGACGCTCTGGAAACACCATATATTTT.